These T cell receptor beta chains were read from a single sample in a study of T cells in Graves' hyperthyroidism and ophthalmopathy. TCRdb reprocessed the multiplex PCR reads via MiXCR and lists one record per CDR3 protein. The sample lists some 350,000 distinct CDR3 sequences; about a fifth were seen once. The source material was blood. Source of these receptors: a woman between 18 and 29 years old with Graves' hyperthyroidism. The CDR3 runs from the conserved cysteine through the conserved F or W. Fields, in order: CDR3 DNA, CDR3 protein, V gene, J gene, D gene, clone size. A D gene is named only where the DNA matches it firmly. Rows may omit the clone size; those that give it use once, few, many or a size class.

CDR3nt: TGTGCCAGCACCGTCTGGGGGATGAACACTGAAGCTTTCTTT
CDR3aa: CASTVWGMNTEAFF
v_gene: TRBV12-3/TRBV12-4
j_gene: TRBJ1-1
d_gene: NA
abundance: many

CDR3nt: TGTGCCAGCAGGGAGGACAGCCAAGAGACCCAGTACTTC
CDR3aa: CASREDSQETQYF
v_gene: TRBV2
j_gene: TRBJ2-5
d_gene: NA
abundance: many

CDR3nt: TGTGCCAGCAGCCCCACGCTAGCGAGAGAAACAAACACCGGGGAGCTGTTTTTT
CDR3aa: CASSPTLARETNTGELFF
v_gene: TRBV11-2
j_gene: TRBJ2-2
d_gene: NA
abundance: many

CDR3nt: TGTGCCAGCAGTGAATGGGTGGAGGGGGGCACTGAAGCTTTCTTT
CDR3aa: CASSEWVEGGTEAFF
v_gene: TRBV6-1
j_gene: TRBJ1-1
d_gene: NA
abundance: NA

CDR3nt: TGCGCCAGCAGCTTGGTACGGGGTACGGGGGGCCGTTTAATCGAGCAGTACTTC
CDR3aa: CASSLVRGTGGRLIEQYF
v_gene: TRBV5-1
j_gene: TRBJ2-7
d_gene: NA
abundance: few

CDR3nt: TGTGCCAGCAGTCTGACAGGGACCTATGGCTACACCTTC
CDR3aa: CASSLTGTYGYTF
v_gene: TRBV27
j_gene: TRBJ1-2
d_gene: TRBD1
abundance: many

CDR3nt: TGTGCCAGCAGCTCCTGGACGGTGGAGGGAGAGACCCAGTACTTC
CDR3aa: CASSSWTVEGETQYF
v_gene: TRBV5-6
j_gene: TRBJ2-5
d_gene: NA
abundance: few

CDR3nt: TGTGCCAGCAGCCAAGGGACAGCGCGGGTGGAGCAGTACTTC
CDR3aa: CASSQGTARVEQYF
v_gene: TRBV3-1
j_gene: TRBJ2-7
d_gene: NA
abundance: NA

CDR3nt: TGTGCCAGCAACCTTGGGGCGGGCGAGACGGAGACCCAGTACTTC
CDR3aa: CASNLGAGETETQYF
v_gene: TRBV12-3/TRBV12-4
j_gene: TRBJ2-5
d_gene: NA
abundance: many

CDR3nt: TGCGCCAGCAGCTTGGAACCTAACTCAAGGACCCAGTACTTC
CDR3aa: CASSLEPNSRTQYF
v_gene: TRBV5-1
j_gene: TRBJ2-5
d_gene: NA
abundance: many

CDR3nt: TGTGCCACCCGCCCCGGGACAGGGAGGTCCACTGAAGCTTTCTTT
CDR3aa: CATRPGTGRSTEAFF
v_gene: TRBV24-1
j_gene: TRBJ1-1
d_gene: TRBD1
abundance: many

CDR3nt: TGTGCCAGCAGCCCCCCGGCGGGCGGGGAGCTGTTTTTT
CDR3aa: CASSPPAGGELFF
v_gene: TRBV28
j_gene: TRBJ2-2
d_gene: NA
abundance: NA

CDR3nt: TGTGCCACCGTCAGGGGGCTGGCCAAAAACATTCAGTACTTC
CDR3aa: CATVRGLAKNIQYF
v_gene: TRBV6-1
j_gene: TRBJ2-4
d_gene: TRBD1
abundance: NA

CDR3nt: TGTGCCACCAGCAGAGATCAAGGACAGCTGCTTGGAAACACCATATATTTT
CDR3aa: CATSRDQGQLLGNTIYF
v_gene: TRBV15
j_gene: TRBJ1-3
d_gene: NA
abundance: many

CDR3nt: TGCAGTGCTACCCCGCCCTTAAGGGCAGCCTACGAGCAGTACTTC
CDR3aa: CSATPPLRAAYEQYF
v_gene: TRBV20-1
j_gene: TRBJ2-7
d_gene: NA
abundance: many

CDR3nt: TGTGCCAGCAGTATAGGGGAGGACACTGAAGCTTTCTTT
CDR3aa: CASSIGEDTEAFF
v_gene: TRBV6-1
j_gene: TRBJ1-1
d_gene: NA
abundance: NA

CDR3nt: TGTGCCAGCAATTCTCTTGTTTTAGGCTACACCTTC
CDR3aa: CASNSLVLGYTF
v_gene: TRBV6-5
j_gene: TRBJ1-2
d_gene: NA
abundance: NA

CDR3nt: TGTGCCAGCAGTCCATTCTACGAGCAGTACTTC
CDR3aa: CASSPFYEQYF
v_gene: TRBV6-5
j_gene: TRBJ2-7
d_gene: NA
abundance: many

CDR3nt: TGTGCCATCAGGACGGACAACGGGGAGCTGTTTTTT
CDR3aa: CAIRTDNGELFF
v_gene: TRBV10-3
j_gene: TRBJ2-2
d_gene: NA
abundance: many

CDR3nt: TGTGCCAGCAGTCAATCAGGGTTCGAGACCCAGTACTTC
CDR3aa: CASSQSGFETQYF
v_gene: TRBV7-2
j_gene: TRBJ2-5
d_gene: NA
abundance: NA

CDR3nt: TGTGCCAGCAGAGGGACAGTTTACTACGAGCAGTACTTC
CDR3aa: CASRGTVYYEQYF
v_gene: TRBV27
j_gene: TRBJ2-7
d_gene: TRBD1
abundance: many

CDR3nt: TGTGCCACAGGGACCCCCGGGGGAGAGACCCAGTACTTC
CDR3aa: CATGTPGGETQYF
v_gene: TRBV24-1
j_gene: TRBJ2-5
d_gene: NA
abundance: many

CDR3nt: TGCGCCAGCAGCTTGGATCCAGGGCTGACTGAAGCTTTCTTT
CDR3aa: CASSLDPGLTEAFF
v_gene: TRBV5-1
j_gene: TRBJ1-1
d_gene: NA
abundance: NA

CDR3nt: TGTGCCAGCAGCTTAGTCGATAGGGATGCCTACGAGCAGTACTTC
CDR3aa: CASSLVDRDAYEQYF
v_gene: TRBV13
j_gene: TRBJ2-7
d_gene: NA
abundance: NA

CDR3nt: TGCAGTGCTAGATTGCCCCGGGACGTAACTAACTATGGCTACACCTTC
CDR3aa: CSARLPRDVTNYGYTF
v_gene: TRBV20-1
j_gene: TRBJ1-2
d_gene: NA
abundance: few

CDR3nt: TGTGCCAGCAGCTTAGAATCCGTTTTAAGGAGGGATGGCTACACCTTC
CDR3aa: CASSLESVLRRDGYTF
v_gene: TRBV13
j_gene: TRBJ1-2
d_gene: NA
abundance: many

CDR3nt: TGCGCCAGCAGCTTGGCCCTGGGACACAGCTCTGGGGCCAACGTCCTGACTTTC
CDR3aa: CASSLALGHSSGANVLTF
v_gene: TRBV5-1
j_gene: TRBJ2-6
d_gene: NA
abundance: few

CDR3nt: TGCGCCAGCAGCCAAGATCGAGGCAGGGGAGCTTTCTTT
CDR3aa: CASSQDRGRGAFF
v_gene: TRBV4-1
j_gene: TRBJ1-1
d_gene: NA
abundance: many

CDR3nt: TGTGCCAGCAGTTCGCTAGCGGGGGGGCCCAAAAACATTCAGTACTTC
CDR3aa: CASSSLAGGPKNIQYF
v_gene: TRBV12-3/TRBV12-4
j_gene: TRBJ2-4
d_gene: TRBD2
abundance: many

CDR3nt: TGTGCCAGCAGTCCAGGGGAACATTATGGCTACACCTTC
CDR3aa: CASSPGEHYGYTF
v_gene: TRBV12-3/TRBV12-4
j_gene: TRBJ1-2
d_gene: NA
abundance: many

CDR3nt: TGTGCCAGCTGGCTGGGGGGAAGCAATCAGCCCCAGCATTTT
CDR3aa: CASWLGGSNQPQHF
v_gene: TRBV12-3/TRBV12-4
j_gene: TRBJ1-5
d_gene: NA
abundance: many

CDR3nt: TGTGCCAGCATGTCAGCCTATCAGCCCCAGCATTTT
CDR3aa: CASMSAYQPQHF
v_gene: TRBV6-4
j_gene: TRBJ1-5
d_gene: NA
abundance: many

CDR3nt: TGCAGTGCTAGCGGCCTTACTGAAGCTTTCTTT
CDR3aa: CSASGLTEAFF
v_gene: TRBV20-1
j_gene: TRBJ1-1
d_gene: NA
abundance: NA

CDR3nt: TGTGCCAGCAGCCAAGGGGGACTAGGGTCCGCCGAGCAGTACTTC
CDR3aa: CASSQGGLGSAEQYF
v_gene: TRBV3-1
j_gene: TRBJ2-7
d_gene: TRBD2
abundance: many

CDR3nt: TGTGCCAGCAGTGCCACGTATTGGGCGCAAGAGACCCAGTACTTC
CDR3aa: CASSATYWAQETQYF
v_gene: TRBV6-1
j_gene: TRBJ2-5
d_gene: NA
abundance: NA

CDR3nt: TGTGCCAGCAGTCCTGGGACAGGGGAGGCGTGGACCCAGTACTTC
CDR3aa: CASSPGTGEAWTQYF
v_gene: TRBV12-3/TRBV12-4
j_gene: TRBJ2-5
d_gene: TRBD1
abundance: many

CDR3nt: TGCAGTGCTAGGATAGGGCAGATGAACACTGAAGCTTTCTTT
CDR3aa: CSARIGQMNTEAFF
v_gene: TRBV20-1
j_gene: TRBJ1-1
d_gene: NA
abundance: many

CDR3nt: TGTGCCAGCAGTGACTACGAGCAGTACTTC
CDR3aa: CASSDYEQYF
v_gene: TRBV6-1
j_gene: TRBJ2-7
d_gene: NA
abundance: many

CDR3nt: TGTGCCAGCCCGATACTTAGCGGGGGGGCCCGGGAGCTGTTTTTT
CDR3aa: CASPILSGGARELFF
v_gene: TRBV2
j_gene: TRBJ2-2
d_gene: TRBD2
abundance: NA

CDR3nt: TGTGCCAGCGGACGGGATGGCTACACCTTC
CDR3aa: CASGRDGYTF
v_gene: TRBV6-1
j_gene: TRBJ1-2
d_gene: NA
abundance: many

CDR3nt: TGTGCCAGCAGGGGGACAGGGAGAAACACTGAAGCTTTCTTT
CDR3aa: CASRGTGRNTEAFF
v_gene: TRBV2
j_gene: TRBJ1-1
d_gene: TRBD1
abundance: many

CDR3nt: TGTGCCAGCAGTTTAAACCTAGCCAAAAACATTCAGTACTTC
CDR3aa: CASSLNLAKNIQYF
v_gene: TRBV12-3/TRBV12-4
j_gene: TRBJ2-4
d_gene: NA
abundance: many

CDR3nt: TGTGCCAGCAGTGAAAGCCACGGGGGTTCCTACGAGCAGTACTTC
CDR3aa: CASSESHGGSYEQYF
v_gene: TRBV12-3/TRBV12-4
j_gene: TRBJ2-7
d_gene: NA
abundance: NA

CDR3nt: TGTGCCAGCAGTTTCAGGTCTCAGAGGGGAGAGACCCAGTACTTC
CDR3aa: CASSFRSQRGETQYF
v_gene: TRBV6-5
j_gene: TRBJ2-5
d_gene: NA
abundance: many

CDR3nt: TGTGCCAGCAGTGACTCGAGCGGGGGGGCATCTGAGCAGTTCTTC
CDR3aa: CASSDSSGGASEQFF
v_gene: TRBV6-4
j_gene: TRBJ2-1
d_gene: TRBD2
abundance: NA